This T cell receptor (beta chain) was captured in a study of blood T cells in healthy people across ages. Overall study context: Capture via template switching afforded approximately one barcoded beta molecule per two T cells.

Germline CDR1 reads SGHRS; CDR2 reads YFSETQ. V lost 5 bases, J lost 4 bases, and 9 bases lay in between. The CDR3 runs 13 residues. With a J-beta primer mix and a sample-barcoded 5' primer, a second PCR ran about 7 to 12 cycles. TCRdb reprocessed the 5' RACE reads via MiXCR and lists one record per CDR3 protein. The sample holds about 1.1 million distinct CDR3 sequences, under 40% seen once. This clonotype showed up just a few times. Its specificity is unknown. Study results and caveats: Possibly confounding the expanded clonotype changes was the fact that donor CMV status was unknown.

The sample consisted of blood. The rearrangement links TRBV5-1 to TRBJ1-4; D ambiguous. The receptor comes from a man aged 18 to 35 in good health. CDR3 loop: CASRGNFNEKLFF. The DNA of the CDR3 is TGCGCCAGCAGGGGCAACTTTAATGAAAAACTGTTTTTT.